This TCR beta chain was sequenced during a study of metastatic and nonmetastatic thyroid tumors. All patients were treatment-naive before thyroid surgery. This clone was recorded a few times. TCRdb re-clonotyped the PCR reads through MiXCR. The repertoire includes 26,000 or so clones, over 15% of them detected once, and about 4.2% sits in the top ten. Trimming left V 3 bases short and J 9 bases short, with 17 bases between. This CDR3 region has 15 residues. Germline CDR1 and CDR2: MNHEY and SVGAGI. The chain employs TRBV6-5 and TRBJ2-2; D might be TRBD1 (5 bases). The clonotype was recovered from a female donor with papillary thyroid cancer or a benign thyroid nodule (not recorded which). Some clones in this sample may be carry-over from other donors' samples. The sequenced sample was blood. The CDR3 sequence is CASSYNRPHIWELFF. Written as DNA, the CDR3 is TGTGCCAGCAGTTATAACAGGCCGCACATCTGGGAGCTGTTTTTT.